This T cell receptor (beta chain) emerged from a study of blood T cell repertoires in COVID-19. Some clones are missing from TCRdb's copy, which holds only in-frame ones; the method was immunoSEQ multiplex PCR. The top ten clones hold approximately 2.2% of a sample with roughly 260,000 clones, more than 70% of them seen once. This clone was observed a single time. From germline, CDR1 is SEHNR and CDR2 FQNEAQ (reference sequence). Trimming cost V 1 base and J 5 bases, with 22 bases left between them. The CDR3 totals 18 residues. This sequence was found in a woman between 50 and 59 years old with acute or convalescent COVID-19. Source material: peripheral blood. The chain links TRBV7-9 to TRBJ2-3; D not resolved. The CDR3 loop reads CASSLVPSMGLRIDTQYF. As DNA, the CDR3 is TGTGCCAGCAGCTTAGTTCCCTCTATGGGCCTACGGATAGATACGCAGTATTTT.